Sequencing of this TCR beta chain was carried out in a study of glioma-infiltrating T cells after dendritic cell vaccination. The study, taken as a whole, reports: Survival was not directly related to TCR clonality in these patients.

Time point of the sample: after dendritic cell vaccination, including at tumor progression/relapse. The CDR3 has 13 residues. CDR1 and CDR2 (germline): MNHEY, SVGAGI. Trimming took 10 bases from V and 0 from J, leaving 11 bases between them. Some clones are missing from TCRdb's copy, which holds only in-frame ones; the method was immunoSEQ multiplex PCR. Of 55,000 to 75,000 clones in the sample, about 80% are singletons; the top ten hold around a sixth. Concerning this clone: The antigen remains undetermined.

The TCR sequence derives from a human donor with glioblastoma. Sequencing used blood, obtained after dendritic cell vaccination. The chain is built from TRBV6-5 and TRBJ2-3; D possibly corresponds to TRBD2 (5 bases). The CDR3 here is CAIGTGSTDTQYF. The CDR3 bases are TGTGCCATCGGAACGGGGAGCACAGATACGCAGTATTTT.